Below are 27 T cell receptor beta chains sequenced from a single sample in a study of shared clonotypes between healthy human individuals. The table came from immunoSEQ multiplex PCR; TCRdb's copy has only in-frame clones and leaves some out. Among 2.5 million or so clones listed, about 92% were seen once. Sequencing used naive CD4+ T cells sorted from blood. Subset reported: CD45RA+ positively selected. The receptor set was obtained from a man aged 18-30 years in good health.

V usage is TRBV7-9 and J usage is TRBJ1-3; D gene unclear. V lost 5 bases and J lost 0, with 11 bases in between. The CDR3 totals 15 residues. From germline, CDR1 is SEHNR and CDR2 FQNEAQ (reference sequence). This chain's CDR3 is CASSTDTISGNTIYF. The DNA for the CDR3 is TGTGCCAGCAGCACCGATACTATCTCTGGAAACACCATATATTTT. The full variable domain, completed using reference TRBV7-9 and TRBJ1-3, is DTGVSQNPRHKITKRGQNVTFRCDPISEHNRLYWYRQTLGQGPEFLTYFQNEAQLEKSRLLSDRFSAERPKGSFSTLEIQRTEQGDSAMYLCASSTDTISGNTIYFGEGSWLTVV.

The chain employs TRBV6-1 and TRBJ1-2; 8 bases map to TRBD1. The CDR3 contains 15 residues. The ends lost 2 bases at V and 4 bases at J; junction bases unmatched: 6. CDR1 and CDR2 (germline): MNHNS, SASEGT. The CDR3 here is CASSEQAGGRYGYTF. CDR3 bases: TGTGCCAGCAGTGAACAGGCAGGGGGCCGCTATGGCTACACCTTC.

The chain employs TRBV4-2 and TRBJ2-1; perhaps TRBD2 as D (5 bases). In germline, CDR1 is LGHNA, CDR2 YNFKEQ. Trimming left V 2 bases short and J 4 bases short, with 12 bases between. The CDR3 is 15 residues long. This CDR3 reads CASSQLEGPYNEQFF. The CDR3 DNA reads TGTGCCAGCAGCCAACTAGAGGGCCCTTACAATGAGCAGTTCTTC.

For this clone: Other DNA sequences in the sample encode the same CDR3. This sequence joins TRBV28 and TRBJ1-1; D uncertain. CDR3 size: 13 residues. Germline CDR1 MDHEN, CDR2 SYDVKM. V was shortened by 1 base and J by 1 base, with 4 bases between the two germline ends. For the CDR3, the DNA is TGTGCCAGCAGTTTATTGGGGAACACTGAAGCTTTCTTT. This gives the protein CASSLLGNTEAFF.

This clone showed up just once. V is TRBV5-1 and J is TRBJ2-1; TRBD2 aligns across 8 bases. V lost 0 bases and J lost 4; bases outside the gene matches: 3. The CDR3 totals 15 residues. Germline V gives CDR1 SGHRS, CDR2 YFSETQ. The CDR3: CASSLAGLVYNEQFF. CDR3 DNA sequence: TGCGCCAGCAGCTTGGCGGGACTAGTGTACAATGAGCAGTTCTTC.

The chain uses TRBV28 and TRBJ1-5; TRBD1 matches at 9 bases. Germline values: CDR1 MDHEN, CDR2 SYDVKM. With V trimmed by 8 bases and J by 3 bases, 8 bases remained unmatched. CDR3 length: 15 residues. The CDR3 here is CASGSGQGNNQPQHF. CDR3 DNA: TGTGCCAGCGGGTCGGGACAGGGAAACAATCAGCCCCAGCATTTT.

This clone was recorded a few times. The rearrangement uses TRBV2 and TRBJ2-1; D uncertain. Deletions cut 1 base from V and 8 bases from J, with 3 bases between. This CDR3 contains 11 residues. Germline V lookup: CDR1 SNHLY, CDR2 FYNNEI. CDR3 residues: CASSEVDEQFF. CDR3 DNA sequence: TGTGCCAGCAGTGAAGTGGATGAGCAGTTCTTC.

The chain combines TRBV6-1 with TRBJ2-7, with 11 bases identical to TRBD2. The CDR3 length is 15 residues. Germline V lookup: CDR1 MNHNS, CDR2 SASEGT. V gave up 7 bases and J gave up 3 bases; unmatched junction bases: 8. CDR3 DNA: TGTGCCAGCACCTGGGGACTAGCGGATTACTACGAGCAGTACTTC. It codes for CASTWGLADYYEQYF.

V gene TRBV6-5 combines with J gene TRBJ2-2, with 8 bases lining up with TRBD1. Germline V lookup: CDR1 MNHEY, CDR2 SVGAGI. CDR3 length equals 15 residues. V gave up 5 bases and J gave up 3 bases; unmatched junction bases: 5. CDR3 in DNA: TGTGCCAGCAGTCGACAGGGGTGGGACACCGGGGAGCTGTTTTTT. This codes for CASSRQGWDTGELFF.

This clone is a singleton in its sample. The V call is TRBV5-6, the J call TRBJ2-5; D not certain. Trimming shortened V by 5 bases and J by 3 bases, and 17 bases separated the two germline ends. The germline CDR1 and CDR2 sequences are SGHDT and YYEEEE. This CDR3 is 15 amino acids long. The CDR3 bases are TGTGCCAGCAGTTACCGGGTCCCCCTGGAAGAGACCCAGTACTTC. Residues: CASSYRVPLEETQYF.

The CDR3 coding sequence is TGTGCCAGCAGTGATCTCGGGGGAGTCTCCTACGAGCAGTACTTC. It is translated as CASSDLGGVSYEQYF. The chain combines TRBV6-1 with TRBJ2-7; TRBD2 is a possible D gene (6 bases). CDR1 is MNHNS, CDR2 SASEGT, per germline. The V gene lost 3 bases and the J gene lost 0 bases, with 12 bases spanning the gap. The CDR3 is 15 residues long.

The sample holds one count of this clone. J is TRBJ1-4 and V is TRBV14; weak D call: TRBD1 (5 bases). The germline CDR1 and CDR2 sequences are SGHDN and FVKESK. The CDR3 loop spans 15 amino acids. Trimming took off 4 bases at V and 3 bases at J, with 12 bases between the two ends. CDR3 region: CASSPRGGANEKLFF. The CDR3, as DNA: TGTGCCAGCAGCCCCCGGGGGGGGGCTAATGAAAAACTGTTTTTT.

This chain connects TRBV7-9 to TRBJ1-4; the D gene is possibly TRBD1 (5 bases). CDR3 size: 13 residues. Germline lookup yields CDR1 SEHNR and CDR2 FQNEAQ (reference sequence). With 8 bases removed from V and 7 bases from J, the gap between germline ends came to 14 bases. The CDR3 reads CASRGEVGEKLFF. The DNA of the CDR3 is TGTGCCAGCCGGGGGGAAGTTGGTGAAAAACTGTTTTTT.

J is TRBJ2-7 and V is TRBV5-1, with D unresolved. Germline assignment: CDR1 SGHRS and CDR2 YFSETQ. The CDR3 contains 12 residues. V lost 1 base, J lost 6 bases, and 8 bases lay in between. The CDR3 sequence: CASSLNSAEQYF. DNA of the CDR3: TGCGCCAGCAGCTTGAACAGCGCCGAGCAGTACTTC.

The J gene is TRBJ1-3, the V gene TRBV6-5, with D uncertain. The CDR3 is 16 residues long. Trimming took off 0 bases at V and 2 bases at J, with 11 bases between the two ends. The V gene's germline CDR1 is MNHEY and CDR2 SVGAGI. CDR3 in amino acids: CASSYSFFQPGNTIYF. CDR3 DNA sequence: TGTGCCAGCAGTTACTCGTTTTTTCAGCCTGGAAACACCATATATTTT.

Notes on this clone: Additional DNA sequences in this sample encode the identical CDR3. The chain recombines TRBV7-2 with TRBJ2-7; possibly TRBD2 for D (5 bases). Germline V gene sequence: CDR1 SGHTA, CDR2 FQGNSA. V lost 0 bases and J 0 bases, leaving 6 bases between the germline ends. The CDR3 covers 14 residues. This chain's CDR3 is CASSLAGVSYEQYF. In nucleotides, the CDR3 is TGTGCCAGCAGCTTAGCGGGAGTCTCCTACGAGCAGTACTTC.

V usage is TRBV7-9 and J usage is TRBJ2-1; TRBD1 matches at 7 bases. Per the germline V gene, CDR1 is SEHNR and CDR2 is FQNEAQ (reference sequence). The J segment lost 6 bases and the V segment lost 1 base, leaving 3 bases of the junction unmatched. The CDR3 is made up of 14 amino acids. DNA of the CDR3: TGTGCCAGCAGCTTAGGCTCAGGGGGCAATGAGCAGTTCTTC. Amino acids: CASSLGSGGNEQFF.

The chain recombines TRBV18 with TRBJ2-6, with TRBD1 matching 7 bases. CDR3 size: 18 residues. Germline CDR1 KGHSH, CDR2 LQKENI. The J segment lost 0 bases and the V segment lost 2 bases, leaving 7 bases of the junction unmatched. CDR3 in amino acids: CASSPASTGLSGANVLTF. CDR3 nucleotides: TGTGCCAGCTCACCAGCTTCGACAGGGCTCTCTGGGGCCAACGTCCTGACTTTC.

This chain connects TRBV30 to TRBJ1-2; 11 nucleotides agree with TRBD1. CDR1 and CDR2 from the germline V gene are GTSNPN and SVGIG (reference sequence). J lost 8 bases, V lost 0 bases, and 5 bases had no gene match. The CDR3 is 14 residues long. The CDR3 DNA reads TGTGCCTGGAGTGTCCGGGACAGGGGGAGAGGCTACACCTTC. Encoded protein: CAWSVRDRGRGYTF. Filled out from reference TRBV30 and TRBJ1-2, the complete variable domain reads SQTIHQWPATLVQPVGSPLSLECTVEGTSNPNLYWYRQAAGRGLQLLFYSVGIGQISSEVPQNLSASRPQDRQFILSSKKLLLSDSGFYLCAWSVRDRGRGYTFGSGTRLTVV.

The chain is built from TRBV27 and TRBJ1-1; TRBD1 is a possible D gene (5 bases). The length of the CDR3 is 12 residues. In germline, CDR1 is MNHEY, CDR2 SMNVEV (reference sequence). V gave up 2 bases and J gave up 10 bases, with 11 bases separating them. CDR3 in DNA: TGTGCCAGCAGTTTAGGGCCAGGGAGAGCTTTCTTT. Residues: CASSLGPGRAFF.

CDR3 DNA: TGTGCCAGCAGCTTAGAGGGACAGGAGACCTACGAGCAGTACTTC. Its protein product is CASSLEGQETYEQYF. The chain joins TRBV11-2 to TRBJ2-7, with TRBD1 matching over 8 bases. Germline-derived CDR1 and CDR2 are SGHAT and FQNNGV. Germline trimming cut 0 bases from V and 2 bases from J; bases unmatched to any gene: 3. This CDR3 comprises 15 residues.

The CDR3 is CASSQLRTGGTEAFF. The CDR3 DNA reads as TGTGCCAGCAGTCAATTACGAACAGGGGGCACTGAAGCTTTCTTT. This sequence joins TRBV27 and TRBJ1-1; 8 nucleotides agree with TRBD1. The germline gives CDR1 MNHEY, CDR2 SMNVEV (reference sequence). This CDR3 has 15 amino acids. J was trimmed by 4 bases and V by 5 bases; bases with no gene match: 9.

The chain recombines TRBV18 with TRBJ1-1; no reliable D call. Germline CDR1 is KGHSH and CDR2 is LQKENI. This CDR3 spans 15 amino acids. The V and J ends lost 8 bases and 4 bases respectively, with 20 bases between them. CDR3 amino acids: CASPKGSSGSTEAFF. In nucleotides, the CDR3 is TGTGCCAGCCCCAAGGGTAGTAGCGGGAGCACTGAAGCTTTCTTT.

This chain links TRBV29-1 with TRBJ1-5; D ambiguous. The CDR3 runs 14 residues. Germline lookup yields CDR1 SQVTM and CDR2 ANQGSEA. The V end was cut by 0 bases, the J end by 0 bases, with 6 bases between. The CDR3 bases are TGCAGCGTTGAAGAAGGCAGTAGCAATCAGCCCCAGCATTTT. Amino acid sequence: CSVEEGSSNQPQHF.

The chain links TRBV19 to TRBJ2-5; possibly TRBD1 for D (6 bases). V was pared by 5 bases and J by 2 bases, with 15 bases between. There are 15 residues in the CDR3. Germline assignment: CDR1 LNHDA and CDR2 SQIVND (reference sequence). The CDR3 loop reads CASSRSWTEQETQYF. DNA for the CDR3: TGTGCCAGTAGTCGATCTTGGACAGAGCAAGAGACCCAGTACTTC.

This chain joins TRBV12-5 and TRBJ1-4; D might be TRBD1 (6 bases). CDR1 is LGHNT, CDR2 FRNRAP, per germline. This CDR3 contains 14 residues. Trimming pared 5 bases from V and 9 bases from J, leaving 16 bases between. The DNA for the CDR3 is TGTGCTAGTGGTAAGGGGGGGTCCCCTCAAAAACTGTTTTTT. It translates to CASGKGGSPQKLFF.

This chain joins TRBV28 and TRBJ1-2; no clear D gene. V was trimmed by 2 bases and J by 4 bases, leaving 17 bases between them. This CDR3 has 16 amino acids. Germline CDR1 is MDHEN and CDR2 is SYDVKM. CDR3 sequence reads: CASSLTRPHAAYGYTF. The DNA for the CDR3 is TGTGCCAGCAGTTTAACTCGCCCCCACGCGGCCTATGGCTACACCTTC.